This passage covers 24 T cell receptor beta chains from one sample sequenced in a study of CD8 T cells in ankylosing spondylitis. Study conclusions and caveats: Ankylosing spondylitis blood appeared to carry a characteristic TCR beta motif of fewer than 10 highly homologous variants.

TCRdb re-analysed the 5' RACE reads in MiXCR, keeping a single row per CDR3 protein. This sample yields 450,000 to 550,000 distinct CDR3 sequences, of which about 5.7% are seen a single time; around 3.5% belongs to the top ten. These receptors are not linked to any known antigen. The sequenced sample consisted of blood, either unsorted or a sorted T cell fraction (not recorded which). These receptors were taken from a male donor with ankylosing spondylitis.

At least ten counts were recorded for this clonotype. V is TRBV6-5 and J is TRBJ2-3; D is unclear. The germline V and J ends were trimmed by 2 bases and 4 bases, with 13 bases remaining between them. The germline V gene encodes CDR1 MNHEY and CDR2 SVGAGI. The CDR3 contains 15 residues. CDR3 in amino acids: CASSYDPARADTQYF. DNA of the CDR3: TGTGCCAGCAGTTACGACCCAGCCCGGGCAGATACGCAGTATTTT.

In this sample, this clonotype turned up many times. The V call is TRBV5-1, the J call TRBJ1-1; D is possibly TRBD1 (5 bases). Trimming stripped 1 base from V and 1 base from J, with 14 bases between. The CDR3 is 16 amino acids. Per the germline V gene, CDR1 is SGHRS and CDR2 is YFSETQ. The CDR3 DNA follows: TGCGCCAGCAGCTTGCGGGGCGTGGGAGGGAACACTGAAGCTTTCTTT. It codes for CASSLRGVGGNTEAFF.

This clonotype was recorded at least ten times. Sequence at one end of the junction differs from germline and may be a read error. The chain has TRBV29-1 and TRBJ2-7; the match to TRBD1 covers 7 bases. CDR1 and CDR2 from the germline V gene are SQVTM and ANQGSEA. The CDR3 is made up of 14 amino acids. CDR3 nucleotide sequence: TGCAGCGTTGGGTGGTGGGGACAGTCCTCCGAGCAGTACTTC. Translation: CSVGWWGQSSEQYF.

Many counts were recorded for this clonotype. Here the CDR3 reads CASSQDVATNEKLFF. The DNA of the CDR3 is TGCGCCAGCAGCCAAGACGTTGCAACTAATGAAAAACTGTTTTTT. The V and J genes are TRBV4-3 and TRBJ1-4; D ambiguous. CDR1 and CDR2 from the germline V gene are LGHNA and YSLEER. This CDR3 has 15 residues. The V and J ends lost 0 bases and 0 bases respectively, with 5 bases between them.

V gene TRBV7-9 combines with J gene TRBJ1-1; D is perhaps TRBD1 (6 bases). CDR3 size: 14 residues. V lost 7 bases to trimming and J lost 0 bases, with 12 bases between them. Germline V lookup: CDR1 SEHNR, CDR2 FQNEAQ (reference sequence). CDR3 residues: CASIPGGLNTEAFF. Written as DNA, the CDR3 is TGTGCCAGCATCCCCGGGGGGCTGAACACTGAAGCTTTCTTT.

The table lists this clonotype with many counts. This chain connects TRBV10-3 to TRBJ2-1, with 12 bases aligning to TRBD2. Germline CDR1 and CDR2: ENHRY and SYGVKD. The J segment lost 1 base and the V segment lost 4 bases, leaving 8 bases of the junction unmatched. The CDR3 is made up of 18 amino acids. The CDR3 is CAISVASGRVGSYNEQFF. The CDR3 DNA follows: TGTGCCATCAGTGTGGCTAGCGGGAGGGTAGGTTCCTACAATGAGCAGTTCTTC.

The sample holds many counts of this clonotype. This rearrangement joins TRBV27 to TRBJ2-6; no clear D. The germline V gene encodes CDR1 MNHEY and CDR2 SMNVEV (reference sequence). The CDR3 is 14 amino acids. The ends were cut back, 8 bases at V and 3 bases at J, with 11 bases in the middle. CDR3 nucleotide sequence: TGTGCCAGCGCGTCAGTGAGTGGGGCCAACGTCCTGACTTTC. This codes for CASASVSGANVLTF.

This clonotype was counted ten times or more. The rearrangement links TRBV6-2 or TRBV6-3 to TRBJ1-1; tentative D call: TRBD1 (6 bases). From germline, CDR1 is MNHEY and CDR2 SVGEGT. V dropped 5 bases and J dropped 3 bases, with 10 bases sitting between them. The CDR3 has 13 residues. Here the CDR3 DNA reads TGTGCCAGCAGTACACAGGGCTACACTGAAGCTTTCTTT. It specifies CASSTQGYTEAFF.

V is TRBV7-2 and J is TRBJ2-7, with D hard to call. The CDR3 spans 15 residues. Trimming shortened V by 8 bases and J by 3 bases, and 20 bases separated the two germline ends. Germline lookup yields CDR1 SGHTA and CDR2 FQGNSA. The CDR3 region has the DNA TGTGCCAGCCGATCCCCGTCCCGGCGCAGCTACGAGCAGTACTTC. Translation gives CASRSPSRRSYEQYF.

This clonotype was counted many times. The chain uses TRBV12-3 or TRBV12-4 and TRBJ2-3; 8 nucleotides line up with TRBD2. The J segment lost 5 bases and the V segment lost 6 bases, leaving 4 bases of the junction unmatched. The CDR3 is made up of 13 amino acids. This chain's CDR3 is CASRRGAIDTQYF. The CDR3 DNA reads TGTGCCAGCAGGCGGGGGGCCATAGATACGCAGTATTTT.

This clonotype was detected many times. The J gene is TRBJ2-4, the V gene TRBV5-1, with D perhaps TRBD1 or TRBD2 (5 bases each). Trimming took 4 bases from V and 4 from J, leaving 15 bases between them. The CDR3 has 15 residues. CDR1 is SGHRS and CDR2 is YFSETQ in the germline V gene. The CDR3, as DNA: TGCGCCAGCAGCGACCGGGACCGAGGGAAAAACATTCAGTACTTC. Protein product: CASSDRDRGKNIQYF.

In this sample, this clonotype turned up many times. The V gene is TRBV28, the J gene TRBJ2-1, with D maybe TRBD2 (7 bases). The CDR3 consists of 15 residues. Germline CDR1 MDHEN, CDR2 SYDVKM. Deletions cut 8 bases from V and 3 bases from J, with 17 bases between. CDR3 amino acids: CASGRGDYNYNEQFF. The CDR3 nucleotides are TGTGCCAGCGGAAGGGGGGACTATAACTACAATGAGCAGTTCTTC.

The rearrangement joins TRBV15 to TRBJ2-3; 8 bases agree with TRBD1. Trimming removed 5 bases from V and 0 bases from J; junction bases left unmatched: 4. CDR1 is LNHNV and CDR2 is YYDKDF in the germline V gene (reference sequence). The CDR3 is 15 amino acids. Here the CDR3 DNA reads TGTGCCACCAGCGACCGGGACAGGAGCACAGATACGCAGTATTTT. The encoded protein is CATSDRDRSTDTQYF.

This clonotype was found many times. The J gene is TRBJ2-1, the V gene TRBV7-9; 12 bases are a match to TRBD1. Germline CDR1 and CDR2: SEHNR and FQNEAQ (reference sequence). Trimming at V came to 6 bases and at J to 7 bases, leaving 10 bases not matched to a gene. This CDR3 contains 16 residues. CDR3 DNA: TGTGCCAGCAGTGACAGACGGGACAGGGGGCTTAATGAGCAGTTCTTC. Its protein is CASSDRRDRGLNEQFF.

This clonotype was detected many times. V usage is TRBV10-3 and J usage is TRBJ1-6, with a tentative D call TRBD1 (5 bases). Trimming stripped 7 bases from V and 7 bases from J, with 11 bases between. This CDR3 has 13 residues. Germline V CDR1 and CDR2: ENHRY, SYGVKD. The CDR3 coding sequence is TGTGCCATCAAAGGGGCGGTCAATTCACCCCTCCACTTT. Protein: CAIKGAVNSPLHF.

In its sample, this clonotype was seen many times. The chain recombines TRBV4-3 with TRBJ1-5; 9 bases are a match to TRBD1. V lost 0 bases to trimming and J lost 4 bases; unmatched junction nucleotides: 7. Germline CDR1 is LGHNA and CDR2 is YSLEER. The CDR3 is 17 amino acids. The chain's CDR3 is CASSQDRMTGGNQPQHF. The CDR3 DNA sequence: TGCGCCAGCAGCCAAGATCGAATGACAGGGGGAAATCAGCCCCAGCATTTT.

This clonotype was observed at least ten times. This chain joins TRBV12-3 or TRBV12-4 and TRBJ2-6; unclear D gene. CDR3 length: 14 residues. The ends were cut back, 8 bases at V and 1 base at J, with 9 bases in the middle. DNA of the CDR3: TGTGCCAGCTCCGAGAAATCTGGGGCCAACGTCCTGACTTTC. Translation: CASSEKSGANVLTF.

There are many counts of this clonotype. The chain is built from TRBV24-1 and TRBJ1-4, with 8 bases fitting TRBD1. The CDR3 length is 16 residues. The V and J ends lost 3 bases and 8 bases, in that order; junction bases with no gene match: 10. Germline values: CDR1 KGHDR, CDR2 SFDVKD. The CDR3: CATSDPLQGAGEKLFF. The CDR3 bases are TGTGCCACCAGTGATCCACTTCAGGGGGCAGGAGAAAAACTGTTTTTT.

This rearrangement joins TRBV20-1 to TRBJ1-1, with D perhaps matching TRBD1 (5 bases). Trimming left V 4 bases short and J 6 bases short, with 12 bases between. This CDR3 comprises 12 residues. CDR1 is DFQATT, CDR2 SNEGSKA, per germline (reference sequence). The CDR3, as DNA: TGCAGTGCTAAAAGGACATTCGCTGAAGCTTTCTTT. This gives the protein CSAKRTFAEAFF.

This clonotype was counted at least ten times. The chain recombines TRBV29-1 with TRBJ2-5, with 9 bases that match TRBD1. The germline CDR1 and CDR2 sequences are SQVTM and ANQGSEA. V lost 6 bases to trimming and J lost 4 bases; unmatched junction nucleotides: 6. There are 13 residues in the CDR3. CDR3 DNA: TGCAGCGTGCCCCCGGGACAGGGAGAGACCCAGTACTTC. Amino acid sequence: CSVPPGQGETQYF.

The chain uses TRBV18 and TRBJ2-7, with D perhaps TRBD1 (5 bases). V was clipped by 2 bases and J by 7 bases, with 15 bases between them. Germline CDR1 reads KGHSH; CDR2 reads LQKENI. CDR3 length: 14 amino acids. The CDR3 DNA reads TGTGCCAGCTCACCATCCAGGGTCAAGGGAGAGCAGTACTTC. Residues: CASSPSRVKGEQYF.

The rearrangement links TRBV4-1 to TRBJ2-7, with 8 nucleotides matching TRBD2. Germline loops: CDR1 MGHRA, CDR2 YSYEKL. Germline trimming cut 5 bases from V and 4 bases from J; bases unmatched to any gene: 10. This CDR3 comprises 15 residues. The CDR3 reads CASSDTGGAPYEQYF. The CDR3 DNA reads TGCGCCAGCAGCGACACCGGGGGGGCTCCGTACGAGCAGTACTTC.

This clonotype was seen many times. This CDR3 is CHYKGPTDTQYF. The CDR3 DNA follows: TGCCATTACAAAGGGCCCACAGATACGCAGTATTTT. J is TRBJ2-3 and V is TRBV29-1; D gene unclear. The CDR3 is made up of 12 amino acids. CDR1 and CDR2 (germline): SQVTM, ANQGSEA.

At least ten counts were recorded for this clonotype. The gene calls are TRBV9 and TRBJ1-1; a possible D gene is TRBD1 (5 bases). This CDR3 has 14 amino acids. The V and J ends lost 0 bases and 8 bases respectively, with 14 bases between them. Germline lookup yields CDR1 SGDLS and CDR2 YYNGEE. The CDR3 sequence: CASSVGPGTQEAFF. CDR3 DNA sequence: TGTGCCAGCAGCGTAGGCCCGGGGACCCAGGAAGCTTTCTTT. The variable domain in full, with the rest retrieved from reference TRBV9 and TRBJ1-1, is DSGVTQTPKHLITATGQRVTLRCSPRSGDLSVYWYQQSLDQGLQFLIQYYNGEERAKGNILERFSAQQFPDLHSELNLSSLELGDSALYFCASSVGPGTQEAFFGQGTRLTVV.